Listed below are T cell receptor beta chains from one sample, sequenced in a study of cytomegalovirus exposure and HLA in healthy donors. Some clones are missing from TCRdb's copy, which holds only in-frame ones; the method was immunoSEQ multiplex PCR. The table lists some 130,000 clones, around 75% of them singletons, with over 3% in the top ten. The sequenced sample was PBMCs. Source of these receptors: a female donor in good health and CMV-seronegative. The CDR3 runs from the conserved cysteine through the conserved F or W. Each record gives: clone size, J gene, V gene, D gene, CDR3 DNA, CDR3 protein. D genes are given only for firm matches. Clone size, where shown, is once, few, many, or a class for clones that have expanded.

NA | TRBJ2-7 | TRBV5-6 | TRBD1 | TGTGCCAGCAGCTCCCTTAGGCAGGGGGTCTCCTACGAGCAGTACTTC | CASSSLRQGVSYEQYF
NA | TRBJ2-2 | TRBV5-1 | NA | TGCGCCAGCAGCTTGAGCGGGCTAGACACCGGGGAGCTGTTTTTT | CASSLSGLDTGELFF
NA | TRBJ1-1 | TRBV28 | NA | TGTGCCAGCAGATCAACAGCAATGAACACTGAAGCTTTCTTT | CASRSTAMNTEAFF
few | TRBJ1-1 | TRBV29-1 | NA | TGCAGCGTACGGGGTGGGGAGAACACTGAAGCTTTCTTT | CSVRGGENTEAFF
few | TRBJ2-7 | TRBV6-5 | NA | TGTGCCACCCGCCTGGAGGGTATCTACGAGCAGTACTTC | CATRLEGIYEQYF
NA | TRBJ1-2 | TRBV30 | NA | TGTGCCTGGAGTGTCACTCTGGGGGCTGGCTACACCTTC | CAWSVTLGAGYTF
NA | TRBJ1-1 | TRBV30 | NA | TGTGCCTGGACTGCGGATTTGAACACTGAAGCTTTCTTT | CAWTADLNTEAFF
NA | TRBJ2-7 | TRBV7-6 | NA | TGTGCCAGCAGCTTCGGGCATGCAAGGGGCGAGCAGTACTTC | CASSFGHARGEQYF
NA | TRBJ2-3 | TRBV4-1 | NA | TGCGCCAGCAGCCAAGTGGACTTATTTTCCACAGATACGCAGTATTTT | CASSQVDLFSTDTQYF
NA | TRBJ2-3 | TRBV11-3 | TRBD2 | TGTGCCAGCAGCTCAACGGGAGGATTTGTCACAGATACGCAGTATTTT | CASSSTGGFVTDTQYF
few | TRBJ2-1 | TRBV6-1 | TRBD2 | TGTGCCAGCACCGGGACTAGCGGGAGGGCCGATGAGCAGTTCTTC | CASTGTSGRADEQFF
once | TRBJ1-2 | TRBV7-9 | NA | TGTGCCAGCAGTCCCGACCTACTAGGCTATGGCTACACCTTC | CASSPDLLGYGYTF
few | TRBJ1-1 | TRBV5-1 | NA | TGCGCCAGCAGCGCGCAGGGTAACACTGAAGCTTTCTTT | CASSAQGNTEAFF
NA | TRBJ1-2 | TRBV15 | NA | TGTGCCACCAGCAGAGACGCCAGGGGCTATGGCTACACCTTC | CATSRDARGYGYTF
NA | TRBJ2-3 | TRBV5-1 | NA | TGCGCCAGCAGCTTACAGGCTAGCACAGATACGCAGTATTTT | CASSLQASTDTQYF
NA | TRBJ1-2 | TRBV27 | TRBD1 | TGTGCCAGCAGTCTACAGGGGACCTATGGCTACACCTTC | CASSLQGTYGYTF
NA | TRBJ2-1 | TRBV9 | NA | TGTGCCAGCAGCGTAGGGGCTAGCTCCAATGAGCAGTTCTTC | CASSVGASSNEQFF
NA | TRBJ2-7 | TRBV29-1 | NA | TGCAGCGTTGAAGGGCGGCAATTTGGCTACGAGCAGTACTTC | CSVEGRQFGYEQYF
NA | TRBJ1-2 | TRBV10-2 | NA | TGCGCCAGCAGGGCGAGGGCCCTCTATGGCTACACCTTC | CASRARALYGYTF
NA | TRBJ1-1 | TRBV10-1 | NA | TGCGCCAGCAGTGAACTCAGGGTTGGCACTGAAGCTTTCTTT | CASSELRVGTEAFF
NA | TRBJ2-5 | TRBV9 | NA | TGTGCCAGCAGCACAGGGAACCAAGAGACCCAGTACTTC | CASSTGNQETQYF
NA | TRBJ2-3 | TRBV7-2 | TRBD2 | TGTGCCAGCAGCCCCCGGACTAGCCCCACAGATACGCAGTATTTT | CASSPRTSPTDTQYF
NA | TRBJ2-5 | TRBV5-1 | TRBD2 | TGCGCCAGCAGCTTGGCCCCACTAGCGGGAGGGGAGACCCAGTACTTC | CASSLAPLAGGETQYF
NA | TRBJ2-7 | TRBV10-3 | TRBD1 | TGTGCCATCAGTGAGGGACAGGGGACTGACTACGAGCAGTACTTC | CAISEGQGTDYEQYF
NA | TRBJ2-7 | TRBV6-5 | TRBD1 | TGTGCCAGCAGTTACAACGGACAGGGCTCCTACGAGCAGTACTTC | CASSYNGQGSYEQYF
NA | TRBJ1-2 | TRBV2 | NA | TGTGCCAGCAGTGACCCCGGGAATGGCTACACCTTC | CASSDPGNGYTF
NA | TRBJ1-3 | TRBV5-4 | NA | TGTGCCAGCAGCGCACCCAGGGGTCTCGGAGGAAACACCATATATTTT | CASSAPRGLGGNTIYF
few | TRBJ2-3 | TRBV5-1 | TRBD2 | TGCGCCAGCAGCCCATCGGGACTAGCGGGAGGGCCAACAGATACGCAGTATTTT | CASSPSGLAGGPTDTQYF
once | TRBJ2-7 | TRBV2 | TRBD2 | TGTGCCAGCAGCTACGGGGGGTCCCGATACGAGCAGTACTTC | CASSYGGSRYEQYF
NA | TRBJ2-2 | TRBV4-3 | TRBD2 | TGCGCCAGCAGCCGGGGGGAAACTAGCGGGGACACCGGGGAGCTGTTTTTT | CASSRGETSGDTGELFF
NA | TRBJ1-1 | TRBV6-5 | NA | TGTGCCAGCGGACAGCCAACTTCCACTGAAGCTTTCTTT | CASGQPTSTEAFF
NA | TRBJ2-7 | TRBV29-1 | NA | TGCAGCGTTGAAGGATCGGGGCTAGCGCACGAGCAGTACTTC | CSVEGSGLAHEQYF
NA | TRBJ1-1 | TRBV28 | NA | TGTGCCAGCAGGACTCACAGGGCGCTCAATTCCCGACCGGCTTTCTTT | CASRTHRALNSRPAFF
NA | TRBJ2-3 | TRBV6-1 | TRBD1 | TGTGCCAGCAGTGAAAGGGGGCCCACAGATACGCAGTATTTT | CASSERGPTDTQYF
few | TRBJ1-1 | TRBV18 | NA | TGTGCCAGCTCACCACAGCACCCCGCGAACCCTGAAGCTTTCTTT | CASSPQHPANPEAFF
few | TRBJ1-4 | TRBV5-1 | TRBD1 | TGCGCCAGCAGCTTGGAAGGGACAGGGATCGAAAAACTGTTTTTT | CASSLEGTGIEKLFF
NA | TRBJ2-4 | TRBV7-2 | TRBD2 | TGTGCCAGCAGCTTTAGCGGGGGGGCCGGGAACATTCAGTACTTC | CASSFSGGAGNIQYF
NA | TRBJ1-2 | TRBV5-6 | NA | TGTGCCAGCAGCTTGAGTGTTGTGAACTATTTCTACACCTTC | CASSLSVVNYFYTF
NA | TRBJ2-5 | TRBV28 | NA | TGTGCCAGCAGTTCTCCCCGGGGAAGGGTGGTGAAAGAGACCCAGTACTTC | CASSSPRGRVVKETQYF
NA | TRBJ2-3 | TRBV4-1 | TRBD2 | TGCGCCAGCAGCCAAGAGGGAGCTAGCGGGAGGTCAGATACGCAGTATTTT | CASSQEGASGRSDTQYF
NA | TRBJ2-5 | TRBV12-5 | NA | TGTGCTAGTGGGACACCCTTACTCGTGGAGACCCAGTACTTC | CASGTPLLVETQYF
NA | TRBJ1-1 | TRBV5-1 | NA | TGCGCCAGCAGCTTTACCTTCGGGGGGGTGAACACTGAAGCTTTCTTT | CASSFTFGGVNTEAFF
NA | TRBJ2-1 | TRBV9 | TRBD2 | TGTGCCAGCAGCGCTCGGACTAGGGAGGGGGAGCAGTTCTTC | CASSARTREGEQFF
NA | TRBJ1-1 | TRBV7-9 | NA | TGTGCCAGCAGTCGGGAACAGGGAGGGACTGAAGCTTTCTTT | CASSREQGGTEAFF
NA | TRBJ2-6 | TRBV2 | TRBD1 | TGTGCCAGCAGTGAACCCAAGGGTGTCGGGGACAGGGTCTCTGGGGCCAACGTCCTGACTTTC | CASSEPKGVGDRVSGANVLTF
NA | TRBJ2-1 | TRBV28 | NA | TGTGCCAGCAGACTTTTTAGGAGCTCCTACAATGAGCAGTTCTTC | CASRLFRSSYNEQFF
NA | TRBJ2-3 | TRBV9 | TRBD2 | TGTGCCAGCTCGTCCGTAGCGGGAGCAGATACGCAGTATTTT | CASSSVAGADTQYF
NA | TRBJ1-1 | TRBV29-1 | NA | TGCAGCGTAAGCTCTGGACTGCCGAACACTGAAGCTTTCTTT | CSVSSGLPNTEAFF
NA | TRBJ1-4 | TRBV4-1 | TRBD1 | TGCGCCAGCAGCCAAGATGGGGGACAGGGACGTGAAAAACTGTTTTTT | CASSQDGGQGREKLFF
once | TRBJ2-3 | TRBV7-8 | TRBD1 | TGTGCCAGCGGGGATACAGGGGGCACAGATACGCAGTATTTT | CASGDTGGTDTQYF
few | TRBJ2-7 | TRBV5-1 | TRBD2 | TGCGCCAGCAGCCTACAAGCTAGCGGACCATACGAGCAGTACTTC | CASSLQASGPYEQYF
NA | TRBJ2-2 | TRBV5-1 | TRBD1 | TGCGCCAGCAGCCTAGGACAGGGGGCGATTAACACCGGGGAGCTGTTTTTT | CASSLGQGAINTGELFF
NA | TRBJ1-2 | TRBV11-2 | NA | TGTGCCAGCAGCTTAGAACGGACACGGTGGGGCTACACCTTC | CASSLERTRWGYTF
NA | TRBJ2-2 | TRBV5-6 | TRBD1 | TGTGCCAGCAGCTTGAGCCAGGGGGCGTACACCGGGGAGCTGTTTTTT | CASSLSQGAYTGELFF
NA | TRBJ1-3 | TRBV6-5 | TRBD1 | TGTGCCAGCAGTCCAGGGGGCAGAAACACCATATATTTT | CASSPGGRNTIYF
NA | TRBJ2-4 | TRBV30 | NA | TGTGCCTGGTCGGAGGGGACCATAGCCAAAAACATTCAGTACTTC | CAWSEGTIAKNIQYF
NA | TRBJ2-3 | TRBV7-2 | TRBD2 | TGTGCCAGCAGCTTATGGGGGGGACGGGCTTCTAGCACAGATACGCAGTATTTT | CASSLWGGRASSTDTQYF
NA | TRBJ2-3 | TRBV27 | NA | TGTGCCAGCAGTTTAAACAGGGTGGGTGATACGCAGTATTTT | CASSLNRVGDTQYF
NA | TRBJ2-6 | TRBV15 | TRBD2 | TGTGCCACCAGAGGCCCGGGACTAGCGTCAGGTGGGGCCAACGTCCTGACTTTC | CATRGPGLASGGANVLTF
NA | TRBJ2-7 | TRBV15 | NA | TGTGCCACCAGCAGGGGGAGCGGAGGGGCAGTCTACGAGCAGTACTTC | CATSRGSGGAVYEQYF